Listed below are T cell receptor beta chains from one sample, sequenced in a study of blood T cell repertoires in COVID-19. Repertoires were generated with immunoSEQ multiplex PCR, while TCRdb's copy carries only in-frame clones and drops some. The sample has 200,000 to 250,000 clones; about 92% are singletons. The sample consisted of peripheral blood. Receptor source: a man aged 25 to 40 with acute or convalescent COVID-19. CDR3s include the opening cysteine and the closing phenylalanine or tryptophan. D genes are given only for firm matches. For some rows the clone size is stated as once, few or many, or as a class when expanded; others skip it.

d_gene	abundance	v_gene	j_gene	CDR3aa	CDR3nt
-	-	TRBV5-4	TRBJ1-1	CASSFSPGDTEAFF	TGTGCCAGCAGCTTTTCCCCAGGGGACACTGAAGCTTTCTTT
TRBD2	few	TRBV7-2	TRBJ2-5	CASSATSGTETQYF	TGTGCCAGCAGCGCTACTAGCGGGACAGAGACCCAGTACTTC
-	-	TRBV25-1	TRBJ2-7	CASSGGLAMGGSYEQYF	TGTGCCAGCAGCGGTGGGCTAGCGATGGGAGGCTCCTACGAGCAGTACTTC
TRBD2	-	TRBV7-9	TRBJ2-7	CASSPRLAQEPYEQYF	TGTGCCAGCAGCCCCCGACTAGCCCAGGAACCCTACGAGCAGTACTTC
-	-	TRBV6-2/TRBV6-3	TRBJ1-5	CASSYEWGLSNQPQHF	TGTGCCAGCAGTTACGAGTGGGGGCTGAGTAATCAGCCCCAGCATTTT
-	-	TRBV3-1/TRBV3-2	TRBJ2-7	CASSQVARASSSYEQYF	TGTGCCAGCAGCCAAGTTGCCAGGGCTTCGAGCTCCTACGAGCAGTACTTC
-	-	TRBV5-1	TRBJ2-3	CASSPRVLDTQYF	TGCGCCAGCAGCCCGCGGGTACTAGATACGCAGTATTTT
TRBD1	-	TRBV4-1	TRBJ1-1	CASSQTRQGGTEAFF	TGCGCCAGCAGCCAAACCAGACAGGGTGGGACTGAAGCTTTCTTT
TRBD2	-	TRBV18	TRBJ2-5	CASSPTSGQETQYF	TGTGCCAGCTCACCAACTAGCGGACAAGAGACCCAGTACTTC
TRBD2	-	TRBV30	TRBJ2-5	CAWSWGLAASLGETQYF	TGTGCCTGGAGTTGGGGACTAGCGGCCTCCTTAGGGGAGACCCAGTACTTC
TRBD1	-	TRBV5-1	TRBJ1-4	CASSGGTGSNEKLFF	TGCGCCAGCAGCGGGGGGACAGGGAGTAATGAAAAACTGTTTTTT
TRBD1	-	TRBV18	TRBJ1-6	CASSPQGTGIYNSPLHF	TGTGCCAGCTCACCACAAGGGACAGGGATATATAATTCACCCCTCCACTTT
-	-	TRBV21-1	TRBJ1-2	CASSKGEGDKGYGYTF	TGTGCCAGCAGCAAAGGAGAAGGGGACAAAGGGTATGGCTACACCTTC
TRBD1	-	TRBV28	TRBJ1-6	CASSLHRGNFPLHF	TGTGCCAGCAGTTTACACAGGGGGAATTTCCCCCTCCACTTT
-	-	TRBV24-1	TRBJ2-1	CATSDPTSGPNNEQFF	TGTGCCACCAGTGACCCTACGAGCGGACCCAACAATGAGCAGTTCTTC
-	-	TRBV7-9	TRBJ1-5	CASSLVASDQPQHF	TGTGCCAGCAGCTTAGTGGCATCTGATCAGCCCCAGCATTTT
-	-	TRBV7-6	TRBJ2-2	CASSPDRSNTGELFF	TGTGCCAGCAGCCCCGACAGGTCGAACACCGGGGAGCTGTTTTTT
-	-	TRBV28	TRBJ1-1	CASSSSIEAFF	TGTGCCAGCAGTTCGAGCATTGAAGCTTTCTTT
TRBD2	-	TRBV5-1	TRBJ2-1	CASNWGGGSYNEQFF	TGCGCCAGCAATTGGGGCGGGGGGTCCTACAATGAGCAGTTCTTC
-	-	TRBV7-3	TRBJ2-2	CASSLNPGSGELFF	TGTGCCAGCAGCTTAAACCCAGGGTCCGGGGAGCTGTTTTTT
-	-	TRBV28	TRBJ2-1	CASNPWGQDEQFF	TGTGCCAGCAACCCCTGGGGGCAGGATGAGCAGTTCTTC
-	-	TRBV19	TRBJ2-5	CASSIGGRVQETQYF	TGTGCCAGTAGTATAGGGGGCAGGGTCCAAGAGACCCAGTACTTC
TRBD2	-	TRBV28	TRBJ2-5	CASRLAGATVGGGETQYF	TGTGCCAGCAGACTAGCGGGGGCCACGGTAGGCGGTGGAGAGACCCAGTACTTC
TRBD2	-	TRBV5-1	TRBJ2-1	CASSLWLGTSGHNEQFF	TGCGCCAGCAGCTTGTGGTTAGGGACTAGCGGCCACAATGAGCAGTTCTTC
TRBD1	-	TRBV4-2	TRBJ1-1	CASSLGTGNTEAFF	TGTGCCAGCAGCCTAGGGACAGGGAACACTGAAGCTTTCTTT
TRBD2	-	TRBV7-3	TRBJ2-1	CASSSPTSGGPRSSYNEQFF	TGTGCCAGCAGCTCACCGACTAGCGGGGGGCCAAGGAGCTCCTACAATGAGCAGTTCTTC